This TCR beta chain is from a study of radiotherapy plus CTLA-4 blockade in lung cancer. Findings of the study overall: Subsequent to radiotherapy plus ipilimumab, tumor-derived TCR clones underwent expansion in blood.

This CDR3 region has 15 residues. The V gene's germline CDR1 is SGHNT and CDR2 YYREEE (reference sequence). The V and J ends lost 4 bases and 2 bases, in that order; junction bases with no gene match: 5. Sequenced by immunoSEQ multiplex PCR; TCRdb stores in-frame clones only, minus some. Of 70,000 to 95,000 clones listed, around 90% were seen once; the top ten hold roughly 17%. Patients in the study, people with chemo-refractory metastatic non-small-cell lung cancer, received focal radiation plus ipilimumab CTLA-4 blockade. Worth noting for this clone: Its matching antigen is unknown.

Sequencing used peripheral blood, obtained from a patient treated with radiotherapy plus ipilimumab. This sequence originates from a human donor with non-small cell lung cancer that progressed on radiotherapy plus ipilimumab. The chain couples TRBV5-4 to TRBJ2-3; 9 nucleotides agree with TRBD2. The CDR3 DNA reads TGTGCCAGCAGCATTAGCGGGGGAACCACAGATACGCAGTATTTT. Its protein is CASSISGGTTDTQYF.